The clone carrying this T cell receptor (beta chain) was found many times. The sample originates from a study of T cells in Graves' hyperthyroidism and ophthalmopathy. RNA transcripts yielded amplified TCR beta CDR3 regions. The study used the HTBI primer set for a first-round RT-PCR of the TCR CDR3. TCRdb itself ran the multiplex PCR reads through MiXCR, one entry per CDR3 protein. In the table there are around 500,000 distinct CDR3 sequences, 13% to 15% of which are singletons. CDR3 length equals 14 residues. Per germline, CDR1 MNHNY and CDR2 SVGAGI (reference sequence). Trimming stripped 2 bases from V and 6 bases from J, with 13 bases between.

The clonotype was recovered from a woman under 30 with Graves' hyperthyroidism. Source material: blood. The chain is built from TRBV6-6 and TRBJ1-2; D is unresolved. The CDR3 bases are TGTGCCAGCAGTTACCGCCCGGGTAGGAATGGCTACACCTTC. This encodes CASSYRPGRNGYTF.